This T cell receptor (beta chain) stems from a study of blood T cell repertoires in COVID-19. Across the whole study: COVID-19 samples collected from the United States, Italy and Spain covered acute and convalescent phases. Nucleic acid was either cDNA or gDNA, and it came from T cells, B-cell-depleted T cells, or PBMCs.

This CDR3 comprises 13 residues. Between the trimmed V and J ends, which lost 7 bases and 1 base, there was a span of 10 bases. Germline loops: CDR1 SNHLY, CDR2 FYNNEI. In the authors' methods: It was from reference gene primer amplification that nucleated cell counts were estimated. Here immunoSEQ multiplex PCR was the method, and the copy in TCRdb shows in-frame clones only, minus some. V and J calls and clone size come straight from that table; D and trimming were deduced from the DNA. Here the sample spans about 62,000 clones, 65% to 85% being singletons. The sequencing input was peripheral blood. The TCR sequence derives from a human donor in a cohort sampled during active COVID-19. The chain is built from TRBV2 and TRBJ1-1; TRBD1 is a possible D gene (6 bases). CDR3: CASKTDRNTEAFF. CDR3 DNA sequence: TGTGCCAGCAAGACGGACAGGAACACTGAAGCTTTCTTT.